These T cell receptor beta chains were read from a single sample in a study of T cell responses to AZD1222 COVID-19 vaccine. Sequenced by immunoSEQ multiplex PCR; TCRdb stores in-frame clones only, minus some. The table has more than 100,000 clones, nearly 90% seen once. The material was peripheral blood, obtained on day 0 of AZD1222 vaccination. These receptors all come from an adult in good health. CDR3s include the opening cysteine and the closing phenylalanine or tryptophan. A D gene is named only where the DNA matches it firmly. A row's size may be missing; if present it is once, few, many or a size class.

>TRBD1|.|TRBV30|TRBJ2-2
CAWRTGGGLFF
TGTGCCTGGCGGACAGGGGGCGGGCTGTTTTTT
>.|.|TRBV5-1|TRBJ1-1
CASSPGTEAFF
TGCGCCAGCAGCCCCGGCACTGAAGCTTTCTTT
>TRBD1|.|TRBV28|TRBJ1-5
CASSLILAGGDQPQHF
TGTGCCAGCAGTTTGATCCTCGCAGGGGGGGATCAGCCCCAGCATTTT
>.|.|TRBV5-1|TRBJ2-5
CASSYQGKETQYF
TGCGCCAGCAGCTACCAGGGGAAAGAGACCCAGTACTTC
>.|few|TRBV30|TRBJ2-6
CAWSVTGKSSGANVLTF
TGTGCCTGGAGTGTAACAGGGAAAAGCTCTGGGGCCAACGTCCTGACTTTC
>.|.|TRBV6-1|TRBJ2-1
CASSELGPGTYNEQFF
TGTGCCAGCAGTGAATTGGGCCCCGGCACCTACAATGAGCAGTTCTTC
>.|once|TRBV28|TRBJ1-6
CASRGLNSPLHF
TGTGCCAGCAGGGGGCTTAATTCACCCCTCCACTTT
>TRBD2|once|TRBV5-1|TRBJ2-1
CASSIPTSGSYNEQFF
TGCGCCAGCAGCATCCCCACTAGCGGGAGTTACAATGAGCAGTTCTTC
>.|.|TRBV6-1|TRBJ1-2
CASSELVGAGSNYGYTF
TGTGCCAGCAGTGAATTGGTAGGGGCGGGGTCTAACTATGGCTACACCTTC
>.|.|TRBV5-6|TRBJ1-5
CASSLAGGSNQPQHF
TGTGCCAGCAGCTTGGCCGGGGGCAGCAATCAGCCCCAGCATTTT
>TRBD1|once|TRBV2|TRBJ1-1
CASSVRQGTKTEAFF
TGTGCCAGCAGTGTTAGACAGGGAACGAAGACTGAAGCTTTCTTT
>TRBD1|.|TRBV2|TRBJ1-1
CASSGPGQGTEAFF
TGTGCCAGCAGTGGACCGGGACAGGGGACTGAAGCTTTCTTT
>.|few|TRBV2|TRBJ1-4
CASSVQTTNEKLFF
TGTGCCAGCAGTGTACAGACAACTAATGAAAAACTGTTTTTT
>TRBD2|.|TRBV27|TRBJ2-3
CASSYRGSGQTQYF
TGTGCCAGCAGTTACCGGGGTAGCGGGCAGACGCAGTATTTT
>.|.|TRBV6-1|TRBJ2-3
CASSDHAGSTDTQYF
TGTGCCAGCAGTGATCATGCGGGGAGCACAGATACGCAGTATTTT
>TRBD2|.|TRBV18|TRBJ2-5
CASSPPRGLGRSGTQYF
TGTGCCAGCTCACCACCGAGGGGACTAGGAAGGTCGGGGACCCAGTACTTC
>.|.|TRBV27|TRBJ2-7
CASSLGGSYEQYF
TGTGCCAGCAGTTTGGGCGGGTCCTACGAGCAGTACTTC
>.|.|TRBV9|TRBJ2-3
CASSVVRVGGTDTQYF
TGTGCCAGCAGCGTAGTCAGGGTGGGTGGCACAGATACGCAGTATTTT
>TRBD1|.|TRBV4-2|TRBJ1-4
CASSQVGTANNEKLFF
TGTGCCAGCAGCCAAGTTGGGACAGCCAATAATGAAAAACTGTTTTTT